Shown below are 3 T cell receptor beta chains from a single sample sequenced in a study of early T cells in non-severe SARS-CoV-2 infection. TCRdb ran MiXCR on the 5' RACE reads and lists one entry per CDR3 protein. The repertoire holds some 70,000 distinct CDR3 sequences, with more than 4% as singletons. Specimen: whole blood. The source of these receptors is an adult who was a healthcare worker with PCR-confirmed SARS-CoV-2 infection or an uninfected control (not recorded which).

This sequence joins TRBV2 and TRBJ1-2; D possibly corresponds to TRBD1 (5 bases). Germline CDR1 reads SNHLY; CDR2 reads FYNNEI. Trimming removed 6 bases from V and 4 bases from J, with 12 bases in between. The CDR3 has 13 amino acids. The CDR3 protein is CASSRDGRYGYTF. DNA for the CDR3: TGTGCCAGCAGCCGGGACGGACGCTATGGCTACACCTTC.

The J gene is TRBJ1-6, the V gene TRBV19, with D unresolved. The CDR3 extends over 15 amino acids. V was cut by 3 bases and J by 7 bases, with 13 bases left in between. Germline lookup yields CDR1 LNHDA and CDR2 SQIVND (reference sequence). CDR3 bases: TGTGCCAGTAGTATGGGCGAGGCCAGGAATTCACCCCTCCACTTT. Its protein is CASSMGEARNSPLHF.

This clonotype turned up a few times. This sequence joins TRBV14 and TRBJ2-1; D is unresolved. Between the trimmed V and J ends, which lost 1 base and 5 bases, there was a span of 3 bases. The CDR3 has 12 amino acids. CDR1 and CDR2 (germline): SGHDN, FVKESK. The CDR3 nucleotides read TGTGCCAGCAGCCAAGGTGACAATGAGCAGTTCTTC. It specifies CASSQGDNEQFF.